This TCR beta chain stems from a study of cytomegalovirus exposure and HLA in healthy donors (dated by TCRdb to the late 2010s). Regarding the research as a whole: An earlier analysis of a few hundred of the donors reported 250 to 300 Gb of sequence data and around 110 million unique TCR beta sequences obtained from 180 million or so T cells. An early release covering about 600 HLA-typed donors comprised about 320 gigabases of sequencing data and 65 million to 100 million unique TCR sequences. The genetic ancestry cluster associated with self-reported Caucasian donors included approximately 85% of the 398 genotyped donors. The study aimed to test whether signatures of past pathogen exposure could be identified by cataloging public T cell receptors. The study used immunosequencing to profile the T cell repertoires of 670 or so subjects and linked those repertoires to cytomegalovirus serostatus. Along with the approximately 700-subject first cohort, a separate validation cohort of more than 90 different subjects was used. To predict cytomegalovirus infection status, the study combined high-throughput TCR immunosequencing, statistical association of individual TCRs with disease status, and machine learning. A later analysis re-examined previously published TCR beta repertoires from more than 600 donors and added high-resolution HLA genotyping to investigate patterns of TCR occurrence. In the later analysis, no new phenotypic data were used to find candidate immune exposures; instead, reliance was placed on TCR beta sequences and their occurrence across donors. An earlier analysis of around 540 of the donors applied high-throughput TCR beta sequencing to assess whether each TCR beta V gene segment acted as functional or pseudogenic. Alongside the repertoire data, information on donor age, sex, ethnicity and CMV serostatus was compiled. A later genetic analysis used genome-wide SNP genotypes for about three fifths of the roughly 700 donors, treating that subset as a discovery cohort. Every discovery cohort repertoire had been produced on one sequencing platform. Class I and class II HLA loci were covered by the typing at four-digit resolution. The number of typed donors differed by locus: about 620-630 for A, B, C, DRB1 and DQB1; 522 for DQA1; 600 to 610 for DPA1; and roughly 470 for DPB1. Roughly 5 DR-DQ haplotypes were treated as single units for association and clustering because of strong linkage in the cohort. Across approximately 420 genotyped donors of the cohort, an average of about 220,000 unique TCR beta nucleotide sequences per donor were sequenced, and 15% to 20% of those sequences were non-productive.

Its CDR3 holds 16 amino acids, cysteine through phenylalanine. Just CDR3 DNA is preserved here, 48 bases in frame from base 1. The cohort was made up of about 610 healthy bone marrow donors. At the time of sampling, every cohort member was nominally healthy, though immune exposures that went unrecorded were likely present. The donor tested CMV seropositive, placing the donor among the 289 seropositive members of the cohort. Each donor provided a peripheral blood sample, and peripheral blood mononuclear cells were used for TCR beta sequencing. The Qiagen DNeasy Blood Extraction Kit was used to extract genomic DNA from the blood cell samples. On the study overall, not on this receptor specifically: An earlier analysis of 587 of the donors showed that most TCR beta V segments appeared in productive rearrangements either about 90% or about 30% of the time, which broadly matched IMGT annotations. Correlated functional status among segregating V segments might be attributable to linkage disequilibrium, but an unknown experimental factor could not be ruled out. The classifier was reported to diagnose cytomegalovirus status with high specificity and sensitivity in both the original cohort and the validation cohort. V-gene and J-gene trimming of TCR beta chains was associated with a missense DCLRE1C variant in a later genetic analysis, and the association was replicated in an independent cohort. A later genetic analysis reported fewer N-insertions in productive TCRs among donors in an Asian-associated ancestry cluster than the approximately 700-donor mean. In a later analysis, HLA-associated TCR beta chains showed more clonal expansion and lower generation probabilities than non-associated chains that were equally common. A later analysis associated about 18,000 TCR beta sequences with specific HLA alleles at a false discovery rate of 0.05. A cluster of highly shared sequence variants was judged likely to be a technical artifact of the sequencing pipeline. Because HLA typing was unavailable for some donors at each locus, only the typed subset was used in association tests. A later analysis found that TCR association rates varied across HLA loci, with DRB1 alleles showing the most associated TCRs and HLA-C alleles the fewest. Because the 87-base-pair reads could not distinguish some IMGT-functional V segments, including TRBV6-2 and TRBV6-3, those segments were excluded. Assigning TCR associations to individual alleles was difficult when HLA alleles, especially DR and DQ, strongly co-occurred. Most TCR sequences were seen in very few donors, while some public TCRs were found in many individuals. Sequencing depth was assumed to be roughly uniform across donors in the presence/absence analyses, though that assumption may not hold. CMV serostatus was the only immune exposure information available for the cohort. Because counts were too low, 15 to 20 rarely observed V segments, including chromosome 9 orphons, were left out of the earlier analysis of 500 to 650 of the donors. Only TCR beta chains were sequenced in this cohort, and the absence of alpha or paired-chain data limited detectable features. According to a later analysis, parvovirus B19, influenza, CMV and Epstein-Barr virus appeared linked to several top co-occurrence clusters. It was suggested by the authors that the approach could potentially be generalized to other disease states and immunological phenotypes. A further reported finding was that TCR beta sequences accurately predicted the HLA-A and HLA-B alleles for most subjects in the first cohort. Most CMV-associated TCR beta chains appeared to be HLA-restricted in a later analysis, and the HLA associations seemed to be driven largely by CMV exposure. The study gave a list of 150 to 200 TCR beta chains associated with cytomegalovirus. In vitro tests confirmed that a few of the cytomegalovirus-associated TCR beta chains recognize cytomegalovirus antigens.

As concerns this clone: No antigen is known for it. No clone much larger than this one lies a single base away; base qualities are absent.

The library came from the immunoSEQ multiplex PCR assay. For the multiplex PCR, a mixture combining 60 forward primers for TCR Vbeta segments and 13 reverse primers for TCR Jbeta segments was used. The CDR3 region of rearranged TCR beta genes was amplified from genomic DNA with a multiplex PCR assay. The amplified TCR beta libraries were sequenced on the Illumina HiSeq System as 87-base-pair reads. The study's own analysis went as follows. A later analysis tallied 75 million to 95 million unique TCR beta chains across the 550 to 850 repertoires, and approximately 11 million of those chains were shared by two or more donors. Raw reads were error-corrected and collapsed into unique sequences with a nearest-neighbor algorithm that merged closely related sequences to remove PCR and sequencing errors. Alignment of CDR3 sequences to IMGT reference sequences was used to assign V, D and J gene segments. For a sequence to be retained, at least a six-nucleotide match to both a V gene segment and a J gene segment was required. A rearrangement counted as productive if the CDR3 had no stop codons and remained in frame with V and J, and every other rearrangement counted as non-productive. Following IMGT convention, CDR3 was defined as the stretch from the second conserved V-encoded cysteine up to the conserved J-encoded phenylalanine. Sequences without an unambiguous match to a single V gene segment were excluded from the earlier analysis of several hundred of the donors. In an earlier analysis of several hundred of the donors, V segments were called functional above 56.7% productive rearrangements and were called segregating when the between-donor standard deviation exceeded 5%. A statistical classification framework was built for diagnosing cytomegalovirus status from the catalog of TCR beta chain sequences. A later analysis assigned V and J genes by comparing TCR nucleotide sequences with IMGT/GENE-DB human TR gene sequences. Using the TCRdist pipeline, a later analysis assigned CDR3 sequences along with most-parsimonious VDJ recombination scenarios. In a later analysis, each TCR beta chain was defined by its CDR3 amino acid sequence together with its V-gene family, and reads without a unique V-gene family were excluded. To address suspected cross-contamination and a sequencing artifact, a later analysis removed 450 to 700 highly shared, low-generation-probability nucleotide sequences. In a later analysis, a clonal expansion index was calculated for each public chain from normalized within-repertoire ranks of inferred template counts. Generation probabilities in a later analysis came from a VDJ recombination model fitted to out-of-frame rearrangements, and those results were checked against IGoR. A later analysis scored TCR-TCR, TCR-HLA and TCR-CMV co-occurrence with hypergeometric tests, applying a repertoire-size bias correction to TCR pairs. False discovery rates were estimated in a later analysis by permuting HLA or CMV assignments 20 times. In a later analysis, co-occurring TCRs were grouped using DBSCAN, and TCRdist sequence similarity was added for clustering within HLA-allele-positive subsets. For co-occurrence clustering, repertoires with fewer than 30,000 or more than 120,000 public chains were excluded, along with a handful of repertoires with anomalous nucleotide sharing. The table comes from immuneACCESS by way of TCRdb, which keeps in-frame sequences with V and J called. Part of the clones is missing from these tables; in studies checked, under half for an unresolved V gene and the rest for unknown reasons. That table is the source of V, J and clone size, and D and trimming were worked out from the DNA. For this sample there are fewer than 80,000 clones; approximately 71% appear just once. Of the sample, around a quarter is held by the ten largest clones.

This TCR derives from a man in his fifties in good health and CMV-seropositive. The specimen sequenced was PBMCs. This receptor chain uses TRBV21-1 and TRBJ1-1; no DNA check was done on the table's D call, TRBD1. TRBV21-1 constitutes a pseudogene. The bases are TGTGCCAGCAGCAAAGCGACAACAGAAATGAACACTGAAGCTTTCTTT. Its translation reads: CASSKATTEMNTEAFF.